A selection of T cell receptor beta chains follows, all from one sample in a study of blood T cell repertoires in COVID-19. Clones were read by immunoSEQ multiplex PCR, and TCRdb kept only the in-frame ones, dropping some. This table holds 300,000 to 400,000 clones, over 75% found once. Sequencing was performed on peripheral blood. The receptors originated from a woman in her forties or fifties who had recovered from COVID-19. Each CDR3 is given with its conserved first and last residue. The order of the fields is CDR3 DNA, CDR3 protein, V gene, J gene, D gene, clone size. D genes are given only for firm matches. Size is stated for part of the rows, as once, few or many counts, or as a class when the clone is expanded.

TGTGCCAGCAGCTTAAACAGGGGTAATCAGCCCCAGCATTTT	CASSLNRGNQPQHF	TRBV7-8	TRBJ1-5	TRBD1	-
TGCGCCAGCAGCCATGGCCGCAATCAGCCCCAGCATTTT	CASSHGRNQPQHF	TRBV10-2	TRBJ1-5	-	few
TGTGCCAGTTCGTCGGGGGGGCCCGGGGAGCTGTTTTTT	CASSSGGPGELFF	TRBV19	TRBJ2-2	TRBD2	-
TGTGCCAGCAGCCAAACTACCAACTCCTACGAGCAGTACTTC	CASSQTTNSYEQYF	TRBV7-2	TRBJ2-7	-	-
TGTGCCAGCAGTTCGAGACAGGACGGCGAGCAGTACTTC	CASSSRQDGEQYF	TRBV25-1	TRBJ2-7	-	-
TGTGCCAGCAGCGTGACCGGGACAGGGGTGGTAGAGACCCAGTACTTC	CASSVTGTGVVETQYF	TRBV5-5	TRBJ2-5	TRBD1	-
TGTGCCAGCAGCTTGGTGGGACAGGCCCATGGCTACACCTTC	CASSLVGQAHGYTF	TRBV5-4	TRBJ1-2	TRBD1	once
TGTGCCAGCCTCGGACAGGGGGTGAACTCAGCCACCTATGGCTACACCTTC	CASLGQGVNSATYGYTF	TRBV2	TRBJ1-2	TRBD1	-
TGTGCCAGCACTCTAGGGGGCTACGAGCAGTACTTC	CASTLGGYEQYF	TRBV12-3/TRBV12-4	TRBJ2-7	-	-
TGTGCCAGCAGCTTGGATAGAGGCCCCTACGAGCAGTACTTC	CASSLDRGPYEQYF	TRBV5-5	TRBJ2-7	-	-
TGCGCCAGCAGCCTCACTAGCGGGGGGCCTTTAGAGACCCAGTACTTC	CASSLTSGGPLETQYF	TRBV5-1	TRBJ2-5	TRBD2	-
TGTGCCATCAGCCAACAGAAGCCCGGGACTAGCGGGAGGCGCACAGATACGCAGTATTTT	CAISQQKPGTSGRRTDTQYF	TRBV10-3	TRBJ2-3	TRBD2	-
TGCGCCAGCAGCCCTAGGACCAAAGCGGGCTATGGCTACACCTTC	CASSPRTKAGYGYTF	TRBV5-1	TRBJ1-2	-	once
TGTGCCTGGAGTGTACGAAGCGGGTGGGACACCGGGGAGCTGTTTTTT	CAWSVRSGWDTGELFF	TRBV30	TRBJ2-2	-	-
TGTGCCAGCAGCTTGGGCGCCACAGATACGCAGTATTTT	CASSLGATDTQYF	TRBV5-6	TRBJ2-3	-	-
TGTGCCAGCAGTTACTCAGGGACAGCCATCTACGAGCAGTACTTC	CASSYSGTAIYEQYF	TRBV6-5	TRBJ2-7	TRBD1	-
TGTGCCAGCAGCCCGAGCTCCTATAATTCACCCCTCCACTTT	CASSPSSYNSPLHF	TRBV9	TRBJ1-6	-	-
TGTGCCATCAGAAACCCGGAGAGGGGGAAGTACGAGCAGTACTTC	CAIRNPERGKYEQYF	TRBV10-3	TRBJ2-7	-	-
TGTGCCAGCAGCCCGACAGGGGGGGACGGGGAGCTGTTTTTT	CASSPTGGDGELFF	TRBV7-2	TRBJ2-2	TRBD1	-
TGCGCCAGCAGCCGCACAGAGGGGGCTGTCACTGAAGCTTTCTTT	CASSRTEGAVTEAFF	TRBV4-3	TRBJ1-1	TRBD1	-
TGTGCCAGCAGCCCCAACCGCGGGACTGAAGCTTTCTTT	CASSPNRGTEAFF	TRBV7-2	TRBJ1-1	-	-
TGTGCCAGTAGTGTAGACACATATCAGCCCCAGCATTTT	CASSVDTYQPQHF	TRBV19	TRBJ1-5	-	-
TGTGCCAGCGCCAGGCTAGCGGGGGGATTTCTCTACGAGCAGTACTTC	CASARLAGGFLYEQYF	TRBV5-5	TRBJ2-7	TRBD2	once
TGCGCCAGCAGCCAAGAGGAGGGGGCCTGGGGTGGCTACACCTTC	CASSQEEGAWGGYTF	TRBV4-3	TRBJ1-2	TRBD1	-
TGTGCCAGCAGCGTAGGTGGGGCGGGACAGGGCTACAATGAGCAGTTCTTC	CASSVGGAGQGYNEQFF	TRBV9	TRBJ2-1	TRBD1	-
TGTGCCAGCAGCTTGGGGAGGACAGGGCTGCTCACTGAAGCTTTCTTT	CASSLGRTGLLTEAFF	TRBV5-8	TRBJ1-1	TRBD1	-
TGTGCCTGGAGGCGAACTAGCACTGAAGCTTTCTTT	CAWRRTSTEAFF	TRBV30	TRBJ1-1	-	-
TGCGCCAGCAGCTTGGGCGGCACTATGAACACTGAAGCTTTCTTT	CASSLGGTMNTEAFF	TRBV5-1	TRBJ1-1	-	few
TGTGCCAGCAGTTTAGGGGACAGGGGGAGCTACACCTTC	CASSLGDRGSYTF	TRBV12-3/TRBV12-4	TRBJ1-2	TRBD1	once
TGTGCCAGCAGGAGACAGGGGAGGAATGAGCAGTTCTTC	CASRRQGRNEQFF	TRBV2	TRBJ2-1	TRBD1	once
TGTGCCAGCAGTTTACAGGGGAAAGCTTTCTTT	CASSLQGKAFF	TRBV6-5	TRBJ1-1	TRBD1	-
TGCGCCAGCAGCCACAACCGGGACAGGGGGGCTAGCACAGATACGCAGTATTTT	CASSHNRDRGASTDTQYF	TRBV4-3	TRBJ2-3	TRBD1	-
TGTGCCAGCAGGAGGCAGCGGAGGTCGAACAATGAGCAGTTCTTC	CASRRQRRSNNEQFF	TRBV6-5	TRBJ2-1	-	-
TGTGCCAGCAGCCCGAGACAGGTTCCCAATGAGCAGTTCTTC	CASSPRQVPNEQFF	TRBV11-3	TRBJ2-1	-	-
TGTGCCAGCAGCCCCGGGGACAGGGGAGGGGAGACCCAGTACTTC	CASSPGDRGGETQYF	TRBV5-4	TRBJ2-5	TRBD1	-
TGTGCCAGCAGTCGGGCTCTAGCGGGGGGGCGCGGCACAGATACGCAGTATTTT	CASSRALAGGRGTDTQYF	TRBV6-2/TRBV6-3	TRBJ2-3	TRBD2	once